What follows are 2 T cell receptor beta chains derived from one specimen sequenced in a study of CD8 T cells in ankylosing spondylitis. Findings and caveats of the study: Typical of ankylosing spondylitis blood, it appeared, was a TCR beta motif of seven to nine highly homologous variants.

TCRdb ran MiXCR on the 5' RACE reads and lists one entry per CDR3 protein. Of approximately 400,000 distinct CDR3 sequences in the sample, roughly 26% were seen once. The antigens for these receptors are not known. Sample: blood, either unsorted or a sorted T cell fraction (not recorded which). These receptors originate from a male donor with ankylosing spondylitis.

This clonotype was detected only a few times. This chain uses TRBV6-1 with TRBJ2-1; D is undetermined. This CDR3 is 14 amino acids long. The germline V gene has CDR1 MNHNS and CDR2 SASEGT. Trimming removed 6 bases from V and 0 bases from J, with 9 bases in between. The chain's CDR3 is CASRRDFSYNEQFF. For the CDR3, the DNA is TGTGCCAGCAGAAGAGATTTCTCCTACAATGAGCAGTTCTTC.

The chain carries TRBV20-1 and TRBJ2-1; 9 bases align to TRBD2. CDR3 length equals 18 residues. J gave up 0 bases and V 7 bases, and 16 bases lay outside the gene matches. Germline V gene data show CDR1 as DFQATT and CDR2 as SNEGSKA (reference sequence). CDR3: CSVSKASGAVGSYNEQFF. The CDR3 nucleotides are TGCAGTGTTAGTAAGGCTAGCGGGGCCGTAGGCTCCTACAATGAGCAGTTCTTC.